The present T cell receptor beta chain was sequenced within a study of blood T cell repertoires in COVID-19. The wider study: In each case, the material was cDNA or gDNA derived from T cells, B-cell-depleted T cells, or PBMCs.

In the study's own analysis: Cell counts per sample came from amplifying reference gene primers. Profiled with immunoSEQ multiplex PCR; TCRdb holds only in-frame clones, not every one. V, J and clone size are taken as reported in that table, and D and trimming were inferred from the DNA itself. The table includes around 220,000 clones, more than 75% detected once. From germline, CDR1 is KGHDR and CDR2 SFDVKD. The CDR3 is made up of 13 amino acids. Deletions cut 9 bases from V and 4 bases from J, with 11 bases between. The source material was peripheral blood. This rearrangement joins TRBV24-1 to TRBJ2-2; D may be TRBD1 (6 bases). The receptor comes from an elderly woman with COVID-19, enrolled during active disease. Written as DNA, the CDR3 is TGTGCCACCGGGACACGAGCCACCGGGGAGCTGTTTTTT. It is translated as CATGTRATGELFF.